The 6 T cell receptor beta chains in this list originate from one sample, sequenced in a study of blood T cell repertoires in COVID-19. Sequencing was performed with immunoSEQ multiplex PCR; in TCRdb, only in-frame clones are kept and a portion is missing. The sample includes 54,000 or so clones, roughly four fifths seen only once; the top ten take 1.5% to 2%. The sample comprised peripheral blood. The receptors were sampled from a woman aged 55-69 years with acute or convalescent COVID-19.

The CDR3 sequence: CASRQSVVRQLYGYTF. CDR3 bases: TGTGCCAGCAGACAAAGCGTGGTTCGGCAGCTGTATGGCTACACCTTC. The chain uses TRBV2 and TRBJ1-2; D gene uncertain. The germline V and J ends were trimmed by 6 bases and 5 bases, with 22 bases remaining between them. The germline gives CDR1 SNHLY, CDR2 FYNNEI. The CDR3 contains 16 residues.

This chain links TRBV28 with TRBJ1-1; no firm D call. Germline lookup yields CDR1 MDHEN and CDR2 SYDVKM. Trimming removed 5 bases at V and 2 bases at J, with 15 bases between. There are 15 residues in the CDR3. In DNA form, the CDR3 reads TGTGCCAGCAGTCCCGCGGGAGTCCGAAACACTGAAGCTTTCTTT. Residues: CASSPAGVRNTEAFF.

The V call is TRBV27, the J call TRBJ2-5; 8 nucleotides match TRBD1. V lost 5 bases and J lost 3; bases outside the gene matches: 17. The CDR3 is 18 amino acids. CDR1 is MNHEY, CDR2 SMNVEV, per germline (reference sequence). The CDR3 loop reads CASSPRWQGAILEETQYF. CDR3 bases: TGTGCCAGCAGTCCAAGGTGGCAGGGGGCTATTTTGGAAGAGACCCAGTACTTC.

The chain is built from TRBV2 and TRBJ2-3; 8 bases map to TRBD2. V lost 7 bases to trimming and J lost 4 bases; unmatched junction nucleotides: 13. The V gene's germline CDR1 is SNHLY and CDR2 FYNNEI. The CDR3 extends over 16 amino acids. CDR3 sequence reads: CASILDSGGRADTQYF. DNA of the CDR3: TGTGCCAGCATCCTCGACTCGGGGGGGCGCGCAGATACGCAGTATTTT.

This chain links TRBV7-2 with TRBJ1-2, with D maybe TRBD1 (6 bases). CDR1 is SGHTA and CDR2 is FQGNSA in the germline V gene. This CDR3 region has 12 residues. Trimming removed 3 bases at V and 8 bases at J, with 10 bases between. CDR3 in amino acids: CASSLNREGYTF. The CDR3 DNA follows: TGTGCCAGCAGCTTGAACAGGGAAGGCTACACCTTC.

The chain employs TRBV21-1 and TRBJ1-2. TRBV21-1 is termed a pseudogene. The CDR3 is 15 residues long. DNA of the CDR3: TGTGCCAGCAGCAAAGCGCCTGGGGCGGGGGATGGCTACACCTTC. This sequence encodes CASSKAPGAGDGYTF.